A selection of T cell receptor beta chains follows, all from one sample in a study of identical twins. Using its own MiXCR run on the 5' RACE reads, TCRdb lists one record per CDR3 protein. The sample has nearly 250,000 distinct CDR3 sequences, approximately 7% seen once. The same sample was also used in a study of yellow fever vaccine responses in identical twins.

Input material: memory (CD45RO+) T cells sorted from blood. These TCRs come from a woman younger than 30 in good health. CDR3s include the opening cysteine and the closing phenylalanine or tryptophan. D genes are given only for firm matches. For some rows the clone size is stated as once, few or many, or as a class when expanded; others skip it.

>few|NA|TRBJ1-2|TRBV19
CASSIWGTYGYTF
TGTGCCAGTAGTATTTGGGGAACTTATGGCTACACCTTC
>once|TRBD2|TRBJ2-1|TRBV5-1
CASSYLGTSGDIAYNEQFF
TGCGCCAGCAGCTATTTAGGGACTAGCGGGGATATTGCATACAATGAGCAGTTCTTC
>many|NA|TRBJ2-5|TRBV10-3
CAISGDFQETQYF
TGTGCCATCAGTGGGGACTTCCAAGAGACCCAGTACTTC
>few|TRBD2|TRBJ2-1|TRBV19
CATRGGAGEQFF
TGTGCCACTCGCGGGGGGGCTGGAGAGCAGTTCTTC
>many|TRBD1|TRBJ2-1|TRBV24-1
CAILATGAYNEQFF
TGTGCCATCCTCGCGACAGGGGCCTACAATGAGCAGTTCTTC
>many|TRBD1|TRBJ1-6|TRBV6-1
CASSKKPGTGRSPLHF
TGTGCCAGCAGTAAAAAACCCGGGACAGGGAGGTCACCCCTCCACTTT
>NA|NA|TRBJ2-1|TRBV21-1
CASSKVVYGTSAHNEQFF
TGTGCCAGCAGCAAAGTGGTGTACGGGACTAGCGCCCACAATGAGCAGTTCTTC
>NA|TRBD1|TRBJ2-1|TRBV28
CASSSTGTGSYNEQFF
TGTGCCAGCAGCTCCACCGGGACAGGCTCCTACAATGAGCAGTTCTTC
>NA|NA|TRBJ2-7|TRBV11-2
CASSLGGVDEQYF
TGTGCCAGCAGCTTAGGGGGGGTGGACGAGCAGTACTTC
>NA|TRBD2|TRBJ2-3|TRBV4-2
CASSQDGASGFTDTQYF
TGTGCCAGCAGCCAAGATGGGGCTAGCGGGTTCACAGATACGCAGTATTTT
>NA|TRBD2|TRBJ2-3|TRBV7-2
CASTPRVGGGALDTQYF
TGTGCCAGTACCCCCCGGGTGGGCGGGGGGGCCCTAGATACGCAGTATTTT
>many|NA|TRBJ2-1|TRBV20-1
CSARGAGDNEQFF
TGCAGTGCTAGAGGGGCCGGAGACAATGAGCAGTTCTTC
>NA|TRBD1|TRBJ1-1|TRBV18
CASSPPTTGQGLSRAFF
TGTGCCAGCTCACCGCCAACGACGGGACAGGGACTTAGTCGTGCTTTCTTT
>NA|NA|TRBJ2-3|TRBV24-1
CATSDSRQAATDTQYF
TGTGCCACCAGTGATTCCCGACAGGCAGCCACAGATACGCAGTATTTT
>few|TRBD2|TRBJ2-7|TRBV5-4
CASSPRGGKGSYEQYF
TGTGCCAGCAGCCCACGCGGGGGGAAAGGTTCCTACGAGCAGTACTTC
>few|TRBD2|TRBJ2-7|TRBV7-9
CASSLATSGRREQYF
TGTGCCAGCAGCTTAGCGACTAGCGGGAGGAGAGAGCAGTACTTC
>few|NA|TRBJ2-1|TRBV12-3/TRBV12-4
CASSPGRLRGNEQFF
TGTGCCAGCAGCCCTGGGCGGCTGAGGGGGAATGAGCAGTTCTTC
>few|NA|TRBJ1-1|TRBV7-6
CASSKPPEDTEAFF
TGTGCCAGCAGTAAACCCCCAGAGGACACTGAAGCTTTCTTT
>NA|NA|TRBJ2-3|TRBV28
CASSIQGFRADTQYF
TGTGCCAGCAGTATCCAGGGTTTCCGAGCAGATACGCAGTATTTT
>many|NA|TRBJ2-2|TRBV5-1
CASRFSGASGELFF
TGCGCCAGCAGGTTTTCGGGGGCGTCCGGGGAGCTGTTTTTT
>many|TRBD1|TRBJ2-2|TRBV6-1
CASSEPGQGDTGELFF
TGTGCCAGCAGTGAGCCGGGACAGGGGGACACCGGGGAGCTGTTTTTT
>many|NA|TRBJ2-3|TRBV6-1
CASSDDRTTDTQYF
TGTGCCAGCAGTGACGACAGGACAACAGATACGCAGTATTTT
>few|NA|TRBJ2-3|TRBV28
CGHTDTQYF
TGCGGCCACACAGATACGCAGTATTTT
>NA|TRBD1|TRBJ1-1|TRBV5-1
CAGRTGIKDTEAFF
TGCGCCGGGCGGACAGGGATCAAGGACACTGAAGCTTTCTTT
>many|NA|TRBJ2-5|TRBV29-1
CSAQRSEETQYF
TGCAGCGCCCAGAGGTCAGAAGAGACCCAGTACTTC
>NA|NA|TRBJ2-7|TRBV2
CASTRGGTGYEQYF
TGTGCCAGCACTCGCGGTGGGACGGGCTACGAGCAGTACTTC
>NA|NA|TRBJ2-6|TRBV20-1
CSAISPGANVLTF
TGCAGTGCTATTTCCCCTGGGGCCAACGTCCTGACTTTC
>few|NA|TRBJ2-1|TRBV6-1
CASSDLGQSSYNEQFF
TGTGCCAGCAGTGACCTAGGACAGAGCTCCTACAATGAGCAGTTCTTC
>NA|TRBD2|TRBJ2-1|TRBV12-3/TRBV12-4
CASIRAGGGNEQFF
TGTGCCAGCATCCGAGCGGGGGGAGGGAATGAGCAGTTCTTC
>NA|NA|TRBJ1-2|TRBV28
CASSLQGSYGYTF
TGTGCCAGCAGTTTACAGGGTAGCTATGGCTACACCTTC
>NA|NA|TRBJ1-3|TRBV12-3/TRBV12-4
CASRGTGSLSGNTIYF
TGTGCCAGCAGGGGAACAGGGTCTCTCTCTGGAAACACCATATATTTT
>many|TRBD1|TRBJ1-2|TRBV12-3/TRBV12-4
CAIQFDRVYGYTF
TGTGCCATCCAGTTTGACAGGGTCTATGGCTACACCTTC
>many|NA|TRBJ2-5|TRBV29-1
CSVMGLHQETQYF
TGCAGCGTCATGGGACTCCACCAAGAGACCCAGTACTTC
>few|NA|TRBJ2-1|TRBV2
CASQGWAAPNEQFF
TGTGCCAGCCAAGGGTGGGCGGCACCCAATGAGCAGTTCTTC
>NA|TRBD2|TRBJ2-5|TRBV5-1
CASSVGGSQETQYF
TGCGCCAGCAGCGTGGGGGGGTCCCAAGAGACCCAGTACTTC
>many|NA|TRBJ1-1|TRBV7-9
CASSLGALTEAFF
TGTGCCAGCAGCTTAGGAGCACTTACTGAAGCTTTCTTT
>NA|TRBD1|TRBJ1-2|TRBV28
CASRKTGVNYGYTF
TGTGCCAGCAGAAAGACAGGGGTTAACTATGGCTACACCTTC
>many|NA|TRBJ2-1|TRBV6-4
CASSPLIGDYNEQFF
TGTGCCAGCAGCCCTCTCATAGGGGACTACAATGAGCAGTTCTTC
>few|NA|TRBJ2-3|TRBV28
CASTYLGGASSTDTQYF
TGTGCCAGCACCTACCTCGGAGGGGCTTCTAGCACAGATACGCAGTATTTT
>many|TRBD1|TRBJ1-2|TRBV11-2
CASSPGTGLGYTF
TGTGCCAGCAGCCCAGGGACAGGGTTGGGCTACACCTTC
>NA|TRBD2|TRBJ2-1|TRBV20-1
CSANNREGLADYNEQFF
TGCAGTGCTAACAATAGAGAGGGACTAGCGGATTACAATGAGCAGTTCTTC
>few|TRBD2|TRBJ2-2|TRBV5-8
CASSAGTSGRNGELFF
TGTGCCAGCAGCGCAGGGACTAGCGGGAGGAACGGGGAGCTGTTTTTT
>few|NA|TRBJ2-6|TRBV11-2
CASSLNRITGANVLTF
TGTGCCAGCAGCTTAAATCGGATTACTGGGGCCAACGTCCTGACTTTC
>NA|TRBD1|TRBJ2-2|TRBV6-1
CATQAPGQGDTGELFF
TGTGCCACCCAGGCCCCGGGACAGGGGGACACCGGGGAGCTGTTTTTT
>few|TRBD1|TRBJ1-5|TRBV12-3/TRBV12-4
CASSLADRGQPQHF
TGTGCCAGCAGTTTAGCGGACAGGGGGCAGCCCCAGCATTTT
>many|NA|TRBJ1-5|TRBV12-3/TRBV12-4
CASSTQGTPQPQHF
TGTGCCAGCAGTACCCAGGGGACACCACAGCCCCAGCATTTT
>few|NA|TRBJ2-3|TRBV12-3/TRBV12-4
CASRTTGLGGTDTQYF
TGTGCCAGCAGAACGACAGGCCTCGGGGGGACAGATACGCAGTATTTT
>NA|TRBD1|TRBJ2-7|TRBV12-3/TRBV12-4
CASSLHQRGYLTGADEQYF
TGTGCCAGCAGTTTACACCAGAGGGGATACCTGACAGGGGCCGACGAGCAGTACTTC
>NA|NA|TRBJ1-4|TRBV5-5
CASSLPPATNEKLFF
TGTGCCAGCAGCTTGCCACCTGCAACTAATGAAAAACTGTTTTTT
>NA|NA|TRBJ1-6|TRBV6-4
CASSDAGLGHSPLHF
TGTGCCAGCAGTGACGCTGGCTTGGGGCATTCACCCCTCCACTTT
>NA|NA|TRBJ1-1|TRBV2
CASSEFQGITEAFF
TGTGCCAGCAGTGAATTTCAGGGTATCACTGAAGCTTTCTTT
>many|NA|TRBJ1-6|TRBV20-1
CSALQGGGYNSPLHF
TGCAGTGCTTTACAGGGAGGGGGCTATAATTCACCCCTCCACTTT
>many|TRBD2|TRBJ2-5|TRBV20-1
CSVGLAEETQYF
TGCAGTGTTGGACTAGCGGAAGAGACCCAGTACTTC
>NA|NA|TRBJ2-3|TRBV10-3
CAISESLGQGNTDTQYF
TGTGCCATCAGTGAGTCGTTGGGTCAGGGGAACACAGATACGCAGTATTTT